This T cell receptor beta chain was found in a study of cytomegalovirus exposure and HLA in healthy donors. CDR1 is MNHNS, CDR2 SASEGT, per germline. CDR3 length: 15 residues. V was pared by 3 bases and J by 0 bases, with 11 bases between. Remarks on this clone: The antigen remains undetermined.

Assay: immunoSEQ multiplex PCR; the TCRdb copy retains only in-frame clones and omits some. The sample yields about 170,000 clones, 87% seen once. Whole-study results and caveats: Most TCR sequences were rare, but some public TCRs occurred in many donors. TCR beta chains numbering 164 were designated cytomegalovirus-associated.

The chain recombines TRBV6-1 with TRBJ1-2; tentatively, D is TRBD1 (6 bases). The material sequenced was PBMCs. This TCR was recovered from a woman aged 25 to 39 in good health and CMV-seronegative. The CDR3, as DNA: TGTGCCAGCAGTGAGGTTCGACAGGCTAACTATGGCTACACCTTC. Its translation is CASSEVRQANYGYTF.